The 7 T cell receptor beta chains reported below all come from one sample, sequenced in a study of cytomegalovirus exposure and HLA in healthy donors. 13 Jbeta primers and 60 Vbeta primers were used for the PCR. The assay was immunoSEQ multiplex PCR, and TCRdb's table has in-frame clones only and misses some. The table lists some 140,000 clones, 65% to 80% of them singletons. Sequences were obtained from PBMCs. The receptor set was obtained from a woman aged 40 to 50 in good health and CMV-seronegative.

The V gene is TRBV5-1, the J gene TRBJ2-6; TRBD2 is a possible D gene (6 bases). V was pared by 3 bases and J by 0 bases, with 13 bases between. This CDR3 comprises 17 residues. Germline loops: CDR1 SGHRS, CDR2 YFSETQ. The CDR3 sequence is CASSSGTLRSGANVLTF. CDR3 coding DNA: TGCGCCAGCAGCTCCGGGACTCTTCGCTCTGGGGCCAACGTCCTGACTTTC.

V usage is TRBV5-1 and J usage is TRBJ1-1, with a weak D call TRBD1 (5 bases). There are 17 residues in the CDR3. Germline assignment: CDR1 SGHRS and CDR2 YFSETQ. Trimming shortened V by 0 bases and J by 5 bases, and 20 bases separated the two germline ends. CDR3 loop: CASSLAGGEGRRTEAFF. The CDR3 DNA reads as TGCGCCAGCAGCTTGGCCGGGGGGGAGGGGCGGAGGACTGAAGCTTTCTTT.

The V and J genes are TRBV29-1 and TRBJ2-1; 7 bases fit TRBD2. The junction had 13 bases not matched to a gene; V was cut back by 7 bases and J by 10 bases. Germline-derived CDR1 and CDR2 are SQVTM and ANQGSEA. This CDR3 is built from 13 residues. This CDR3 reads CSERLAALGEQFF. The CDR3 DNA follows: TGCAGCGAAAGACTAGCAGCCCTCGGAGAGCAGTTCTTC.

CDR3 in amino acids: CASTTNREYTGELFF. CDR3 DNA: TGTGCCAGCACTACAAACAGGGAGTACACCGGGGAGCTGTTTTTT. This rearrangement joins TRBV6-5 to TRBJ2-2, with D possibly matching TRBD1 (6 bases). The germline V gene has CDR1 MNHEY and CDR2 SVGAGI. The CDR3 totals 15 residues. V gave up 7 bases and J gave up 3 bases, with 15 bases separating them.

This clone has just one count. The CDR3 nucleotides are TGTGCCATCAGTGGAATTGCGGGTTCCTTCTACGAGCAGTACTTC. Translating gives CAISGIAGSFYEQYF. The chain uses TRBV10-3 and TRBJ2-7; the D gene is possibly TRBD2 (5 bases). Per germline, CDR1 ENHRY and CDR2 SYGVKD. The ends were cut back, 4 bases at V and 3 bases at J, with 16 bases in the middle. CDR3 length: 15 residues.

The V and J genes are TRBV2 and TRBJ2-5; D may be TRBD2 (6 bases). With 7 bases removed from V and 5 bases from J, the gap between germline ends came to 14 bases. This CDR3 is 13 amino acids long. Per the germline V gene, CDR1 is SNHLY and CDR2 is FYNNEI. CDR3 DNA sequence: TGTGCCAGCAACCCGGGAGATTGGGAGACCCAGTACTTC. Encoded protein: CASNPGDWETQYF.

The rearrangement uses TRBV29-1 and TRBJ1-5; a weak D match, TRBD1 (5 bases). The CDR3 sequence is 12 residues long. The V gene lost 6 bases and the J gene lost 9 bases, with 15 bases spanning the gap. Per germline, CDR1 SQVTM and CDR2 ANQGSEA. The chain's CDR3 is CSVSAGGWPQHF. In nucleotides, the CDR3 is TGCAGCGTGTCGGCGGGGGGTTGGCCCCAGCATTTT.